Detailed here is one T cell receptor beta chain. The data belong to a study of blood T cell repertoires in COVID-19. Study in general: The analysed material was cDNA or gDNA that came from T cells, B-cell-depleted T cells, or PBMCs.

Cohorts were assigned according to the clinical history that participants reported. Cohort 3 recovered donors had two negative PCRs, clearance, or symptom resolution. This table comes from immunoSEQ multiplex PCR, and its TCRdb copy is limited to in-frame clones, with some not included. The repertoire includes about 320,000 clones, 70% to 90% of them detected once, and 5.5% to 6% sits in the top ten. This CDR3 contains 16 residues. Germline assignment: CDR1 ENHRY and CDR2 SYGVKD. With V trimmed by 5 bases and J by 3 bases, 10 bases remained unmatched. Source material: PBMCs or T cells enriched from blood (not recorded which). The receptor was isolated from a woman aged 25 to 39 who had recovered from COVID-19. This chain joins TRBV10-3 and TRBJ2-3; 8 nucleotides agree with TRBD2. CDR3 nucleotides: TGTGCCATCAGTCCGACGGGGGAGCGGGGGACAGATACGCAGTATTTT. Translated: CAISPTGERGTDTQYF.